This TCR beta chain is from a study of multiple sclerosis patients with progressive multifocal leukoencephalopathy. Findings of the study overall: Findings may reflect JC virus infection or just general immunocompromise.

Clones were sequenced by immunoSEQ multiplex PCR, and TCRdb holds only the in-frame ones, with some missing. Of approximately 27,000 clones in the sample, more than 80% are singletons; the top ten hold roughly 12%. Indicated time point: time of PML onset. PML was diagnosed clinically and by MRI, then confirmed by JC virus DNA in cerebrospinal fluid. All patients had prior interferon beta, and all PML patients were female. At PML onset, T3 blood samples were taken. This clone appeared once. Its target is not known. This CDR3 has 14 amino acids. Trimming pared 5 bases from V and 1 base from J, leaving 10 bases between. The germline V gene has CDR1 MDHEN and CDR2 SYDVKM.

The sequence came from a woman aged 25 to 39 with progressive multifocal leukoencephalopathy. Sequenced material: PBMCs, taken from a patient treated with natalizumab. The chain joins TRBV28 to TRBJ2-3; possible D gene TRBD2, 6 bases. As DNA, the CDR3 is TGTGCCAGCAGTCGGGGGACCCGCACAGATACGCAGTATTTT. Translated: CASSRGTRTDTQYF.